The TCR beta chain under discussion was sequenced for a study of beta chain features in type 1 diabetes. Study results and limitations: Type 1 diabetes patients had TCRB CDR3s that were shorter (moderately but significantly so) in all four CD4+ subsets.

J was trimmed by 4 bases and V by 5 bases; bases with no gene match: 12. Per germline, CDR1 SGHTA and CDR2 FQGNSA. CDR3 length: 16 residues. Expressed TCRB transcripts were sequenced after all isolated RNA was converted to cDNA. Naive, central memory and regulatory T cell samples yielded around 3.9 million reads on average. Sequenced by immunoSEQ multiplex PCR; TCRdb stores in-frame clones only, minus some. The sample consists of around 280,000 clones, roughly 15% of them appearing once. There was one heparinised blood draw per donor, averaging approximately 120 mL. Naive, central memory, regulatory and stem cell-like memory cells within the CD4+ compartment were sorted using CD45RO/CCR7/CD25/CD127/CD95/CD27. The purity of all sorted populations exceeded 98%. This clone has more than one count but fewer than ten. Its antigen is not known.

The V call is TRBV7-2, the J call TRBJ2-7; 9 bases agree with TRBD2. The receptor's source is a man between 18 and 35 years old with type 1 diabetes. Sample: naive CD4+ T cells from blood. The CDR3 protein is CASSARISGSSYEQYF. Written as DNA, the CDR3 is TGTGCCAGCAGCGCGCGGATTAGCGGGAGTTCTTACGAGCAGTACTTC.